Listed below are T cell receptor beta chains from one sample, sequenced in a study of blood T cell repertoires in COVID-19. Repertoires were generated with immunoSEQ multiplex PCR, while TCRdb's copy carries only in-frame clones and drops some. The profile shows some 160,000 clones, nearly 80% of them singletons. Source material: peripheral blood. These receptors came from a woman of 80 years or more with acute or convalescent COVID-19. CDR3s include the opening cysteine and the closing phenylalanine or tryptophan. The D gene is left open where the match is weak. Only part of the rows carry a size: once, few, many, or a class if the clone is expanded.

v_call: TRBV7-9
d_call: -
clone_size: -
j_call: TRBJ1-6
cdr3_aa: CASSFGRRTVYNSPLHF
cdr3_nt: TGTGCCAGCAGCTTTGGGAGACGGACGGTCTATAATTCACCCCTCCACTTT

v_call: TRBV5-5
d_call: -
clone_size: -
j_call: TRBJ2-3
cdr3_aa: CASSQGQSTDTQYF
cdr3_nt: TGTGCCAGCAGCCAGGGACAAAGCACAGATACGCAGTATTTT

v_call: TRBV10-2
d_call: -
clone_size: -
j_call: TRBJ1-6
cdr3_aa: CASRRGEASPLHF
cdr3_nt: TGCGCCAGCAGACGGGGGGAAGCATCACCCCTCCACTTT

v_call: TRBV9
d_call: TRBD2
clone_size: once
j_call: TRBJ2-1
cdr3_aa: CASSPSHRGLAGEQFF
cdr3_nt: TGTGCCAGCAGCCCTTCCCACAGGGGACTAGCGGGTGAGCAGTTCTTC

v_call: TRBV18
d_call: -
clone_size: -
j_call: TRBJ1-4
cdr3_aa: CASSSDSATWNTNEKLFF
cdr3_nt: TGTGCCAGCTCATCGGACAGCGCCACTTGGAATACTAATGAAAAACTGTTTTTT

v_call: TRBV3-1/TRBV3-2
d_call: TRBD2
clone_size: once
j_call: TRBJ2-7
cdr3_aa: CASSHRGAGDKEQYF
cdr3_nt: TGTGCCAGCAGCCATCGAGGGGCGGGAGATAAAGAGCAGTACTTC

v_call: TRBV5-1
d_call: -
clone_size: -
j_call: TRBJ1-3
cdr3_aa: CASSLGALTWDTIYF
cdr3_nt: TGCGCCAGCAGCTTGGGGGCCTTGACCTGGGACACCATATATTTT

v_call: TRBV2
d_call: TRBD1
clone_size: -
j_call: TRBJ1-1
cdr3_aa: CASRKGQGAENTEAFF
cdr3_nt: TGTGCCAGCAGAAAAGGACAGGGCGCCGAGAACACTGAAGCTTTCTTT

v_call: TRBV24-1
d_call: -
clone_size: -
j_call: TRBJ2-1
cdr3_aa: CATSDFEGDEQFF
cdr3_nt: TGTGCCACCAGTGATTTCGAAGGGGATGAGCAGTTCTTC

v_call: TRBV19
d_call: TRBD1
clone_size: -
j_call: TRBJ1-5
cdr3_aa: CASSIRVTGGRQPQHF
cdr3_nt: TGTGCCAGTAGTATACGCGTGACAGGGGGCAGGCAGCCCCAGCATTTT

v_call: TRBV27
d_call: -
clone_size: -
j_call: TRBJ2-7
cdr3_aa: CASSSAGEGEYEQYF
cdr3_nt: TGTGCCAGCAGTTCCGCCGGAGAGGGGGAGTACGAGCAGTACTTC

v_call: TRBV28
d_call: -
clone_size: once
j_call: TRBJ2-3
cdr3_aa: CASSGGLSTQYF
cdr3_nt: TGTGCCAGCAGTGGGGGACTCTCCACGCAGTATTTT

v_call: TRBV28
d_call: -
clone_size: -
j_call: TRBJ1-5
cdr3_aa: CASSSGQGNQPQHF
cdr3_nt: TGTGCCAGCAGTTCGGGACAAGGCAATCAGCCCCAGCATTTT

v_call: TRBV18
d_call: TRBD1
clone_size: -
j_call: TRBJ1-2
cdr3_aa: CASSRTGGDSYTF
cdr3_nt: TGTGCCAGCTCAAGGACAGGGGGCGACTCTTACACCTTC

v_call: TRBV6-5
d_call: -
clone_size: -
j_call: TRBJ2-2
cdr3_aa: CASSPQRSTGELFF
cdr3_nt: TGTGCCAGCAGTCCCCAGAGGAGCACCGGGGAGCTGTTTTTT

v_call: TRBV19
d_call: TRBD2
clone_size: -
j_call: TRBJ2-1
cdr3_aa: CASMKGLAGGGEQFF
cdr3_nt: TGTGCCAGTATGAAAGGACTAGCGGGAGGCGGAGAGCAGTTCTTC

v_call: TRBV14
d_call: -
clone_size: -
j_call: TRBJ2-7
cdr3_aa: CASSLSERGGYEQYF
cdr3_nt: TGTGCCAGCAGCCTATCCGAGAGGGGGGGCTACGAGCAGTACTTC

v_call: TRBV29-1
d_call: -
clone_size: -
j_call: TRBJ2-5
cdr3_aa: CSVVIEAARGTQYF
cdr3_nt: TGCAGCGTTGTTATCGAGGCCGCCCGGGGGACCCAGTACTTC

v_call: TRBV7-2
d_call: -
clone_size: -
j_call: TRBJ2-7
cdr3_aa: CASSFQGRDYEQYF
cdr3_nt: TGTGCCAGCAGCTTCCAGGGTAGAGACTACGAGCAGTACTTC

v_call: TRBV19
d_call: TRBD1
clone_size: -
j_call: TRBJ1-5
cdr3_aa: CASSSMGQGAVGNQPQHF
cdr3_nt: TGTGCCAGTAGCAGCATGGGACAGGGGGCGGTAGGCAATCAGCCCCAGCATTTT

v_call: TRBV5-1
d_call: -
clone_size: -
j_call: TRBJ1-6
cdr3_aa: CTSSPGGGNSPLHF
cdr3_nt: TGCACCAGCAGCCCCGGGGGTGGTAATTCACCCCTCCACTTT

v_call: TRBV5-1
d_call: TRBD2
clone_size: few
j_call: TRBJ2-7
cdr3_aa: CASSLVAPGLADISYEQYF
cdr3_nt: TGCGCCAGCAGCTTGGTGGCCCCTGGACTAGCCGATATCTCCTACGAGCAGTACTTC

v_call: TRBV18
d_call: TRBD1
clone_size: once
j_call: TRBJ2-7
cdr3_aa: CASSPSAGTDYEQYF
cdr3_nt: TGTGCCAGCTCACCGTCGGCTGGGACAGACTACGAGCAGTACTTC

v_call: TRBV11-2
d_call: TRBD2
clone_size: -
j_call: TRBJ2-5
cdr3_aa: CASSDQTTRGETQYF
cdr3_nt: TGTGCCAGCAGCGACCAGACTACGCGGGGGGAGACCCAGTACTTC

v_call: TRBV19
d_call: -
clone_size: -
j_call: TRBJ2-7
cdr3_aa: CASSRQSSYEQYF
cdr3_nt: TGTGCCAGTAGCCGACAGAGCTCCTACGAGCAGTACTTC

v_call: TRBV30
d_call: -
clone_size: -
j_call: TRBJ1-6
cdr3_aa: CAWNPGVDSPLHF
cdr3_nt: TGTGCCTGGAATCCAGGGGTGGATTCACCCCTCCACTTT

v_call: TRBV3-1/TRBV3-2
d_call: TRBD1
clone_size: -
j_call: TRBJ1-1
cdr3_aa: CASSYGQGANTEAFF
cdr3_nt: TGTGCCAGCAGCTACGGACAGGGGGCGAACACTGAAGCTTTCTTT

v_call: TRBV3-1/TRBV3-2
d_call: -
clone_size: few
j_call: TRBJ1-3
cdr3_aa: CASSQKAGGRSGNTIYF
cdr3_nt: TGTGCCAGCAGCCAGAAGGCTGGGGGGAGGTCTGGAAACACCATATATTTT

v_call: TRBV3-1/TRBV3-2
d_call: -
clone_size: -
j_call: TRBJ1-5
cdr3_aa: CASSQDRGNQPQHF
cdr3_nt: TGTGCCAGCAGCCAAGATCGAGGCAATCAGCCCCAGCATTTT

v_call: TRBV5-6
d_call: -
clone_size: once
j_call: TRBJ2-7
cdr3_aa: CASSTLGQGPYEQYF
cdr3_nt: TGTGCCAGCAGCACCCTCGGGCAGGGGCCCTACGAGCAGTACTTC

v_call: TRBV10-3
d_call: TRBD1
clone_size: -
j_call: TRBJ2-7
cdr3_aa: CATGTGATYEQYF
cdr3_nt: TGTGCCACCGGGACAGGGGCCACCTACGAGCAGTACTTC

v_call: TRBV9
d_call: -
clone_size: -
j_call: TRBJ2-1
cdr3_aa: CASSPRGSSSTYNEQFF
cdr3_nt: TGTGCCAGCAGCCCGCGGGGCTCCTCATCCACCTACAATGAGCAGTTCTTC

v_call: TRBV5-1
d_call: TRBD2
clone_size: -
j_call: TRBJ2-1
cdr3_aa: CASSPSGGGRNEQFF
cdr3_nt: TGCGCCAGCAGCCCCTCCGGCGGGGGTAGGAATGAGCAGTTCTTC

v_call: TRBV2
d_call: -
clone_size: -
j_call: TRBJ2-2
cdr3_aa: CASRKPRQDTGELFF
cdr3_nt: TGTGCCAGCAGAAAACCTCGACAGGACACCGGGGAGCTGTTTTTT

v_call: TRBV4-1
d_call: TRBD1
clone_size: -
j_call: TRBJ1-6
cdr3_aa: CASSQDPGQGLSSYNSPLHF
cdr3_nt: TGCGCCAGCAGCCAAGACCCGGGACAGGGGCTTAGCTCCTATAATTCACCCCTCCACTTT

v_call: TRBV6-5
d_call: -
clone_size: -
j_call: TRBJ2-1
cdr3_aa: CASSPGRHSYNEQFF
cdr3_nt: TGTGCCAGCAGTCCAGGGAGGCACTCCTACAATGAGCAGTTCTTC

v_call: TRBV28
d_call: TRBD1
clone_size: -
j_call: TRBJ1-6
cdr3_aa: CASSPGTVNNSPLHF
cdr3_nt: TGTGCCAGCAGTCCCGGGACAGTAAATAATTCACCCCTCCACTTT

v_call: TRBV30
d_call: TRBD2
clone_size: once
j_call: TRBJ2-7
cdr3_aa: CAWTPSSGSSEQYF
cdr3_nt: TGTGCCTGGACCCCGTCTAGCGGGAGTAGCGAGCAGTACTTC

v_call: TRBV5-1
d_call: -
clone_size: -
j_call: TRBJ2-2
cdr3_aa: CASSFSGSTGELFF
cdr3_nt: TGCGCCAGCAGCTTCAGCGGCAGCACCGGGGAGCTGTTTTTT